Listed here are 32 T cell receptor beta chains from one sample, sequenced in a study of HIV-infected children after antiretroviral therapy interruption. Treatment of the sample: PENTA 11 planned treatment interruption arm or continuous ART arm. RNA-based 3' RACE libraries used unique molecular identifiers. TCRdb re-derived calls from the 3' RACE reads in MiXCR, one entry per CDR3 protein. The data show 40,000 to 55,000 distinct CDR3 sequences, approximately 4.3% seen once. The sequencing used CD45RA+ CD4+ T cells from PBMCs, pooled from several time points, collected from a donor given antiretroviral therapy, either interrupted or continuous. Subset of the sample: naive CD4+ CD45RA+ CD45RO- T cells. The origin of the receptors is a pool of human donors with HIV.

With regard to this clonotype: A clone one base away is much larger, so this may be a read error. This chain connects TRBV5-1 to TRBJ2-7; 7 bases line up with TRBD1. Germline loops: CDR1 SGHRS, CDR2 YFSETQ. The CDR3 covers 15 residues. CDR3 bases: TGCGCCAACAGCCTGGAGACAGGGAGCGACTACGAGCAGTACTTC. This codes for CANSLETGSDYEQYF.

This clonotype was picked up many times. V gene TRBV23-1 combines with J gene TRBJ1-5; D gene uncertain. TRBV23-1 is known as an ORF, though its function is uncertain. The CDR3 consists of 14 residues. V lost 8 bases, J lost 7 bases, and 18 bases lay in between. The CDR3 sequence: CASRSQRGHQPQHF. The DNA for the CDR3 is TGCGCCAGCCGCTCTCAAAGAGGGCACCAGCCCCAGCATTTT.

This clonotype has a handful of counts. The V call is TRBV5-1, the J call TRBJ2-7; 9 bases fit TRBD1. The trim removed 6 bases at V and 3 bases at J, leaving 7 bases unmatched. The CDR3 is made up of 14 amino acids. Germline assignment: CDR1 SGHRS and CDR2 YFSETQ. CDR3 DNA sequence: TGCGCCAGCACGCCGCGGACAGGGGACTACGAGCAGTACTTC. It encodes CASTPRTGDYEQYF.

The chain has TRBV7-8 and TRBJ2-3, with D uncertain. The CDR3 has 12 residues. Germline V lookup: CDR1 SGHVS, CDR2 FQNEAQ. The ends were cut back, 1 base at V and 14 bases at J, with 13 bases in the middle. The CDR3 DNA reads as TGTGCCAGCAGCTTAGAGTTCTCTCGCCTGTATTTT. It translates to CASSLEFSRLYF.

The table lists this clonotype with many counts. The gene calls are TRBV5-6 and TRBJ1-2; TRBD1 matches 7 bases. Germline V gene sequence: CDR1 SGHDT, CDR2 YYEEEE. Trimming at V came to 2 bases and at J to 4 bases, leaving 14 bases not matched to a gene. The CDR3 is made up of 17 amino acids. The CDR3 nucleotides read TGTGCCAGCAGCTTAAATACCGGGACAGCGCACCGCTATGGCTACACCTTC. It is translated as CASSLNTGTAHRYGYTF.

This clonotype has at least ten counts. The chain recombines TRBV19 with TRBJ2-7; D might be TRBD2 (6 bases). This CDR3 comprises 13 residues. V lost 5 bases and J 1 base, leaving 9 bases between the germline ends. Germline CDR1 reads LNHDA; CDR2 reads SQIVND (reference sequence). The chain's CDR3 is CASSPEGSYEQYF. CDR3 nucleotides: TGTGCCAGTAGTCCGGAGGGGTCCTACGAGCAGTACTTC.

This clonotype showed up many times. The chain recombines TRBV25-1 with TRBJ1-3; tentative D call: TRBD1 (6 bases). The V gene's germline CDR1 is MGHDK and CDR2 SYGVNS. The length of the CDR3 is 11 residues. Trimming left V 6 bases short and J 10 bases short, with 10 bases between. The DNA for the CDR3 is TGTGCCAGCAGGAGGGGGTTAACCATATATTTT. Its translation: CASRRGLTIYF.

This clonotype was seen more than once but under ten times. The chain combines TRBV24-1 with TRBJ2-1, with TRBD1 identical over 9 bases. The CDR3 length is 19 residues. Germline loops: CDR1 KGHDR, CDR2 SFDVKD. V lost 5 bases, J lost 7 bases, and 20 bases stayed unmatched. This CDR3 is CATSVTSGSGQGLANEQFF. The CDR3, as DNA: TGTGCCACCAGTGTTACATCCGGCTCCGGACAGGGGCTCGCGAATGAGCAGTTCTTC.

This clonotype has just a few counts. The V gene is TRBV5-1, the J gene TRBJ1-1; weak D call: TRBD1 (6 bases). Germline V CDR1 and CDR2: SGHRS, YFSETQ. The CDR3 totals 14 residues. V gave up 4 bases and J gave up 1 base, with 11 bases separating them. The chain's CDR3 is CASSMTGENTEAFF. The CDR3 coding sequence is TGCGCCAGCAGCATGACAGGCGAGAACACTGAAGCTTTCTTT.

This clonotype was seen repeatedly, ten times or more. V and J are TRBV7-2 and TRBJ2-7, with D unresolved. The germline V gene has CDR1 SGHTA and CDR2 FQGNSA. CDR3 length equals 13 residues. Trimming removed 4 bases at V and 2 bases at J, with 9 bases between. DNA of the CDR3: TGTGCCAGCAGCTCCCCGAACGCCTACGAGCAGTACTTC. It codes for CASSSPNAYEQYF.

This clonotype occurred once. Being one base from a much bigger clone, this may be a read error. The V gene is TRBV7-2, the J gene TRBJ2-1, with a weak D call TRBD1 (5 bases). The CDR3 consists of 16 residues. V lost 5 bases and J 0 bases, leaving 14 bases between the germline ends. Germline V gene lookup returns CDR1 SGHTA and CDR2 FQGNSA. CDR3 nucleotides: TGTGCCAGCAGCCACTCAGAGACAGCCTCCTACAATGAGCAGTTCTTC. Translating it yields CASSHSETASYNEQFF.

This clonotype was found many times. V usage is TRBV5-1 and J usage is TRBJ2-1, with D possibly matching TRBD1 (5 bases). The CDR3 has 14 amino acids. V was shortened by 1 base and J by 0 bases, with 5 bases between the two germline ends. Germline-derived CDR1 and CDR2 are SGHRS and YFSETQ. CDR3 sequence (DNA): TGCGCCAGCAGCTTGACAGGCTCCTACAATGAGCAGTTCTTC. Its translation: CASSLTGSYNEQFF.

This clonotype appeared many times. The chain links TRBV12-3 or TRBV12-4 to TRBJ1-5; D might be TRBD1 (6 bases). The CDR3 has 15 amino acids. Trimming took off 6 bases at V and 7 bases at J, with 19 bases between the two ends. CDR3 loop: CASRDSKQGRQPQHF. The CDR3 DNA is TGTGCCAGCAGGGACTCAAAACAGGGAAGACAGCCCCAGCATTTT.

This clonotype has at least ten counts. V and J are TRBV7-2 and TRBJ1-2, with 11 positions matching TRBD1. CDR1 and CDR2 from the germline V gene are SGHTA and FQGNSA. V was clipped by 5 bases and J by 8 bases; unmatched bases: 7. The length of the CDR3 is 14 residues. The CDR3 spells CASSPDRGREGYTF. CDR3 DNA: TGTGCCAGCAGCCCGGACAGGGGGCGAGAAGGCTACACCTTC.

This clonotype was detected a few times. The chain's CDR3 is CASSKGTSGSPYEQYF. The CDR3 nucleotides are TGTGCCAGTAGTAAAGGGACTAGCGGGAGCCCCTACGAGCAGTACTTC. This chain uses TRBV19 with TRBJ2-7, with 14 positions matching TRBD2. The CDR3 is 16 amino acids. The V gene end was trimmed by 4 bases and the J gene end by 2 bases; junction bases not matched to a gene: 4. Germline loops: CDR1 LNHDA, CDR2 SQIVND (reference sequence).

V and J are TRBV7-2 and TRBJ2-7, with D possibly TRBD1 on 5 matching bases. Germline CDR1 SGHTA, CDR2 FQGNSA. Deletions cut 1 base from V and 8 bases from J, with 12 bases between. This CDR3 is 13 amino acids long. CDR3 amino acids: CASSLGVREKQYF. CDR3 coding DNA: TGTGCCAGCAGCTTAGGGGTCAGGGAAAAGCAGTACTTC.

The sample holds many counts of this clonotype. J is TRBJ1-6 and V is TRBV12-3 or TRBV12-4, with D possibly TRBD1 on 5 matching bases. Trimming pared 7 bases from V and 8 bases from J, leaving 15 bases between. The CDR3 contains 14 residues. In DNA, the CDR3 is TGTGCCAGCAATTACGGGACTGAATATTCACCCCTCCACTTT. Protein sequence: CASNYGTEYSPLHF.

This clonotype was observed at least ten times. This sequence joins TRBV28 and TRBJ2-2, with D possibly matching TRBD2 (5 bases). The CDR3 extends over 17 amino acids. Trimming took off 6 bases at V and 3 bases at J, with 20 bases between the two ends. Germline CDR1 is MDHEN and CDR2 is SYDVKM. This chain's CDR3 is CASRPRTFGMDTGELFF. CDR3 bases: TGTGCCAGCAGACCCCGCACATTCGGGATGGACACCGGGGAGCTGTTTTTT.

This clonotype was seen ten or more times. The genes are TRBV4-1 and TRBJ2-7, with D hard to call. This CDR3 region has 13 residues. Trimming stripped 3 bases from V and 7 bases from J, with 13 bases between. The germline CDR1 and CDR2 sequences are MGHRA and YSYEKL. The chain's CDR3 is CASSHLTSREQYF. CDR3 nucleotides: TGCGCCAGCAGCCACCTGACCTCCAGGGAGCAGTACTTC.

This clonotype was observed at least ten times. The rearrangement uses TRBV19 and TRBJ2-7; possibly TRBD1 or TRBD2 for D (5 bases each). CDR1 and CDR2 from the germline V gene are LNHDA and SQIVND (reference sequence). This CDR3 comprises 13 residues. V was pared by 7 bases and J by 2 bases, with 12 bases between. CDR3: CASNPRGTYEQYF. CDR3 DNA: TGTGCCAGTAACCCGAGGGGTACCTACGAGCAGTACTTC.

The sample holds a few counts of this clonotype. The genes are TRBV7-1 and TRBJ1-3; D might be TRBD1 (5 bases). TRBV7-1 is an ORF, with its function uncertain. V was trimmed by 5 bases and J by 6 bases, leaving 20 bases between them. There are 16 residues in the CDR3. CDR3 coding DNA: TGTGCCAGCAGCCCTCGGAGGGGAGAAGACGTAAACACCATATATTTT. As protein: CASSPRRGEDVNTIYF.

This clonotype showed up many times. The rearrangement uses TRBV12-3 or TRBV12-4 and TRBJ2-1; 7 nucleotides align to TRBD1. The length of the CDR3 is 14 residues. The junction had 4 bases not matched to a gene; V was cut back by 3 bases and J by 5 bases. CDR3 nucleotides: TGTGCCAGCAGTTTTAGGCAGGGGGACAATGAGCAGTTCTTC. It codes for CASSFRQGDNEQFF.

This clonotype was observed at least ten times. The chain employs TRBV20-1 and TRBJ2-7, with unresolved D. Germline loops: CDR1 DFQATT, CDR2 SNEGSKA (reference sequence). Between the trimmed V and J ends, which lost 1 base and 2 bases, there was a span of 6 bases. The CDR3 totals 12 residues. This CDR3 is CSARGSAYEQYF. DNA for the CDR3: TGCAGTGCTAGAGGATCGGCCTACGAGCAGTACTTC.

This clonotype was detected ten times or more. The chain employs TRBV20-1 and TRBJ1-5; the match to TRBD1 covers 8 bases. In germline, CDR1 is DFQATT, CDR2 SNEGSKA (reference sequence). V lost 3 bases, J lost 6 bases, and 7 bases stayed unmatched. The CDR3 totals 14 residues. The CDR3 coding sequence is TGCAGTGCTAGGGACAGGGTGGGTAGTCAGCCCCAGCATTTT. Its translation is CSARDRVGSQPQHF.

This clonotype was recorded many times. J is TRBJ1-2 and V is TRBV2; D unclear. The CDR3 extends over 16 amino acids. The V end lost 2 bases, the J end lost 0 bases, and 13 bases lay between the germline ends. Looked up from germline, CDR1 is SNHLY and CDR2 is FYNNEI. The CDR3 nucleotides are TGTGCCAGCAGTGAATCGGGCAGGACTTCTAACTATGGCTACACCTTC. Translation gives CASSESGRTSNYGYTF.

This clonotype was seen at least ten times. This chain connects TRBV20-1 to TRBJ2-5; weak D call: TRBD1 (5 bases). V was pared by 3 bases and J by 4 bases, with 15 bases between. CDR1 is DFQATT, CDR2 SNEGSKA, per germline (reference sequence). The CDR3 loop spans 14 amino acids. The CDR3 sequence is CSARNPTGVETQYF. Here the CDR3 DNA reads TGCAGTGCTAGGAACCCTACAGGAGTAGAGACCCAGTACTTC.

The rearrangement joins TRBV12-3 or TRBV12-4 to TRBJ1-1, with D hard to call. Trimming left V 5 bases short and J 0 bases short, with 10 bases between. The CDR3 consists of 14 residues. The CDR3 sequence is CASSARNMNTEAFF. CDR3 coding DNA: TGTGCCAGCAGTGCAAGGAACATGAACACTGAAGCTTTCTTT.

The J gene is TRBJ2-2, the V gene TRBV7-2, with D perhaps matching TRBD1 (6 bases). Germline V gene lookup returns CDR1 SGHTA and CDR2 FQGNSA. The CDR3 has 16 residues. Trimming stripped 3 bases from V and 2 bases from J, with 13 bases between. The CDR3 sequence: CASSLPSRGNTGELFF. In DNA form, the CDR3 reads TGTGCCAGCAGCTTGCCGAGCAGGGGCAACACCGGGGAGCTGTTTTTT.

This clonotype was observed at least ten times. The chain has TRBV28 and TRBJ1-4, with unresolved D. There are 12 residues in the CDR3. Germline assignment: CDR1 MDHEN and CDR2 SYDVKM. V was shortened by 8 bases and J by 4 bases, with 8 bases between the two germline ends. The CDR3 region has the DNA TGTGCCAGCCAGTACAGTAATGAAAAACTGTTTTTT. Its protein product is CASQYSNEKLFF.

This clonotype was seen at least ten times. CDR3 protein: CASSYNPNLAKNIQYF. The CDR3 DNA reads as TGTGCCAGCAGTTATAACCCGAATCTAGCCAAAAACATTCAGTACTTC. The rearrangement joins TRBV12-3 or TRBV12-4 to TRBJ2-4; D call uncertain. V shed 4 bases and J shed 0 bases, with 13 bases lying between them. The CDR3 contains 16 residues.

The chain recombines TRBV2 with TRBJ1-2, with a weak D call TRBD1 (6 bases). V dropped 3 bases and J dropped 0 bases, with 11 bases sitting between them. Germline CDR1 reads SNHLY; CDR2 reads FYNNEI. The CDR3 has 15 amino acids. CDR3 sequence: CASSEVQGSNYGYTF. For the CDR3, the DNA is TGTGCCAGCAGTGAGGTACAGGGATCTAACTATGGCTACACCTTC.

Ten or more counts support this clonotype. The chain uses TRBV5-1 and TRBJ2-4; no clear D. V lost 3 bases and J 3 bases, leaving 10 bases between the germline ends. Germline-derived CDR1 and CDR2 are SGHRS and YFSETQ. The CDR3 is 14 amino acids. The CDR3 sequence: CASSSYTDKNIQYF. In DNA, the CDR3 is TGCGCCAGCAGCTCTTATACGGACAAAAACATTCAGTACTTC.